This TCR beta chain stems from a study of cytotoxic CD8 clonotypes in ibrutinib-treated CLL. For the study at large: Among patients, some 25 responded partially and 2 completely; around 15 then stayed remitted and some twelve progressed after median approximately 72 months. Mean yields were 255,043 productive templates and some 90,000 productive rearrangements per sample. General study points: Baseline clonality, above age-matched healthy donor levels, tracked circulating CD8+ T-cell counts.

The protocol was immunoSEQ multiplex PCR, while the TCRdb copy is restricted to in-frame clones and leaves out a portion. Among roughly 63,000 clones listed, roughly 57% were seen once. Of note for this clone: What it recognizes is unknown.

Trimming at V came to 8 bases and at J to 2 bases, leaving 6 bases not matched to a gene. Germline V gene sequence: CDR1 MDHEN, CDR2 SYDVKM. The CDR3 is made up of 13 amino acids. This specimen consisted of PBMCs, obtained after 12 months of ibrutinib treatment. The clonotype comes from a human donor with chronic lymphocytic leukemia. The V call is TRBV28, the J call TRBJ2-7; 7 positions match TRBD2. The CDR3 loop is CASEDSGTYEQYF. In DNA form, the CDR3 reads TGTGCCAGCGAAGACAGCGGGACCTACGAGCAGTACTTC.